This is a list of T cell receptor beta chains from one sample in a study of blood T cell repertoires in COVID-19. Assay used: immunoSEQ multiplex PCR; TCRdb lists only in-frame clones, some missing. The table lists some 260,000 clones, about four fifths of them singletons. The specimen sequenced was peripheral blood. The receptor set was obtained from a man older than 75 with acute or convalescent COVID-19. Both conserved end residues are part of each CDR3. Fields, in order: J gene, V gene, clone size, D gene, CDR3 DNA, CDR3 protein. D genes are given only for firm matches. The size of a clone is reported for some rows only, either as once, few or many, or as a class for expanded clones.

TRBJ2-3 TRBV28 NA TRBD2 TGTGCCAGCAGCCCATCGGGGGGAGATACGCAGTATTTT CASSPSGGDTQYF
TRBJ2-3 TRBV9 NA TRBD2 TGTGCCAGCAGCTTCGAACTAGCGAGACGCACAGATACGCAGTATTTT CASSFELARRTDTQYF
TRBJ2-3 TRBV7-9 NA NA TGTGCCAGCAGCCCGTCTAGCGTTGGCACAGATACGCAGTATTTT CASSPSSVGTDTQYF
TRBJ1-2 TRBV4-1 NA NA TGCGCCAGCAGCCAACCCGGACGGGATAACTATGGCTACACCTTC CASSQPGRDNYGYTF
TRBJ1-6 TRBV28 once NA TGTGCCAGCAGTTTACGCGCCACCGGGAAAAATAATTCACCCCTCCACTTT CASSLRATGKNNSPLHF
TRBJ1-1 TRBV19 NA NA TGTGCCAGTAGTATTGCTACAGTGAACACTGAAGCTTTCTTT CASSIATVNTEAFF
TRBJ1-5 TRBV4-1 NA NA TGCGCCAGCAGCCAAGATCGGAGCAATCAGCCCCAGCATTTT CASSQDRSNQPQHF
TRBJ1-4 TRBV19 NA NA TGTGCCAGTAAGTGGGGGCTATTAGCCGCAACTAATGAAAAACTGTTTTTT CASKWGLLAATNEKLFF
TRBJ2-7 TRBV3-1/TRBV3-2 NA TRBD2 TGTGCCAGCAGCTCAAACCGACTAGCGGGGGGGGAGCAGTACTTC CASSSNRLAGGEQYF
TRBJ2-1 TRBV7-3 NA TRBD2 TGTGCCAGCAGCTTAAAAAAGTTTAGCGGGATACAGGACAATGAGCAGTTCTTC CASSLKKFSGIQDNEQFF
TRBJ2-3 TRBV9 NA NA TGTGCCAGCAGCGGTGGGGCCACTGGTTACACAGATACGCAGTATTTT CASSGGATGYTDTQYF
TRBJ2-1 TRBV19 once TRBD1 TGTGCCAGTAGTAGCGGGACAGGCATCTACAATGAGCAGTTCTTC CASSSGTGIYNEQFF
TRBJ2-4 TRBV7-9 NA NA TGTGCCAGCAGTCCCCTGGGCGAAAACATTCAGTACTTC CASSPLGENIQYF
TRBJ2-2 TRBV11-3 NA NA TGTGCCAGCAGCTCCCGACAGGCTGGCACCGGGGAGCTGTTTTTT CASSSRQAGTGELFF
TRBJ1-2 TRBV12-3/TRBV12-4 NA NA TGTGCCAGCTCGGCCCAGGGCTATGGCTACACCTTC CASSAQGYGYTF
TRBJ1-2 TRBV19 NA TRBD1 TGTGCCAGTAGAGGATGGGGACAGGGCATCTATGGCTACACCTTC CASRGWGQGIYGYTF
TRBJ1-6 TRBV28 NA NA TGTGCCAGCAGCCTGACAGTATTCAGCTCCTATAATTCACCCCTCCACTTT CASSLTVFSSYNSPLHF
TRBJ1-6 TRBV7-9 NA TRBD1 TGTGCCAGCAGCTTAGCGAGCAGGGGGTGGTCCTATAATTCACCCCTCCACTTT CASSLASRGWSYNSPLHF
TRBJ1-6 TRBV25-1 NA TRBD1 TGTGCCAGCAGTGAATATGGACAGGGGGCGCGATCACCCCTCCACTTT CASSEYGQGARSPLHF
TRBJ2-1 TRBV19 NA TRBD1 TGTGCCAGTAGGACGGCAGGGGGCAATGAGCAGTTCTTC CASRTAGGNEQFF
TRBJ2-7 TRBV28 NA NA TGTGCCAGCAGTCCATCCCGAGTCCACTCCTACGAGCAGTACTTC CASSPSRVHSYEQYF
TRBJ1-2 TRBV29-1 few TRBD1 TGCAGCGTCGGGGACAGGGGGCGATCCGGCTACACCTTC CSVGDRGRSGYTF
TRBJ2-1 TRBV7-7 NA TRBD2 TGTGCCAGCAGCATTAGCGGGGGAGAGCAGTTCTTC CASSISGGEQFF
TRBJ2-3 TRBV7-2 NA NA TGTGCCAGCAGCTTAGACTACACAGATACGCAGTATTTT CASSLDYTDTQYF
TRBJ1-5 TRBV20-1 NA NA TGCAGTGCTAGACTGGGGGGGAGCCAGCATTTT CSARLGGSQHF